Given below is one T cell receptor (beta chain) in context. Its specificity is unknown. This sample is part of a study of blood T cells in healthy people across ages. General study results and limits: Diversity estimates from one million T cells were considered underestimates.

Trimming cost V 0 bases and J 3 bases, with 21 bases left between them. The germline CDR1 and CDR2 sequences are DFQATT and SNEGSKA (reference sequence). The CDR3 is made up of 17 amino acids. A second PCR, run for roughly 7 to 12 cycles, used a sample-barcoded 5' primer plus a J-beta primer mix. Via MiXCR, TCRdb re-called the 5' RACE reads, giving one row per CDR3 protein. The table shows 1.5 million to 2 million distinct CDR3 sequences, with about 39% occurring only once. The rearrangement links TRBV20-1 to TRBJ2-7, with D perhaps TRBD1 or TRBD2 (7 bases each). Input material: blood. This clonotype originated in a human donor in good health. The CDR3 region is CSARDYHGGTDGYEQYF. The CDR3 DNA is TGCAGTGCTAGAGATTATCACGGGGGGACAGATGGCTACGAGCAGTACTTC.